This T cell receptor beta chain was sequenced for a study of PD-L1 blockade in urothelial cancer. Study details: About 90% of the roughly 30 patients comprised males who had bladder-origin urothelial cancer.

Each PCR received spiked synthetic TCR analog templates. Only in-frame clones appear in the TCRdb table, and some are missing; sequencing was by immunoSEQ multiplex PCR. The sample lists 60,000 to 85,000 clones; 87% were seen once. With V trimmed by 3 bases and J by 0 bases, 4 bases remained unmatched. Germline V gives CDR1 KGHSH, CDR2 LQKENI. CDR3 size: 17 residues. The rearrangement joins TRBV18 to TRBJ1-6, with 8 positions matching TRBD1. Source: PBMCs, taken around atezolizumab (anti-PD-L1) treatment. This receptor was identified in a woman between 65 and 79 years old with urothelial cancer. The CDR3, as DNA: TGTGCCAGCTCACCGCGGACAGGGAGCTCCTATAATTCACCCCTCCACTTT. The encoded protein is CASSPRTGSSYNSPLHF.